Described below is a single T cell receptor beta chain sequence and its context. Its target is unknown. The data stem from a study of cytomegalovirus exposure and HLA in healthy donors. The CDR3 covers 15 residues. Trimming removed 6 bases from V and 0 bases from J, with 13 bases in between. Germline values: CDR1 MNHNS, CDR2 SASEGT. Assay: immunoSEQ multiplex PCR; the TCRdb copy retains only in-frame clones and omits some. The repertoire has 60,000 to 80,000 clones, 85% to 95% of them found once; the top ten carry roughly 3.2%. Study results and caveats: Altogether, more than 150 TCR beta chains were recorded as cytomegalovirus-associated.

The sequencing sample was made of PBMCs. This TCR was sampled from a woman younger than 35 in good health and CMV-seropositive. The chain joins TRBV6-1 to TRBJ2-3; tentative D call: TRBD2 (6 bases). The CDR3 protein is CASSFGGFSTDTQYF. The DNA for the CDR3 is TGTGCCAGCAGCTTTGGGGGGTTCAGCACAGATACGCAGTATTTT.